Each of the 28 T cell receptor beta chains below was sequenced from the same sample in a study of cytomegalovirus exposure and HLA in healthy donors. The assay was immunoSEQ multiplex PCR, and TCRdb's table has in-frame clones only and misses some. In the table there are some 85,000 clones, around 96% of which are singletons. Sequencing was performed on PBMCs. Receptor source: a woman aged 18-29 years in good health and CMV-seronegative.

The V call is TRBV7-6, the J call TRBJ2-5; a weak D match, TRBD1 (5 bases). V shed 5 bases and J shed 0 bases, with 16 bases lying between them. The CDR3 sequence is 16 residues long. Germline V gene lookup returns CDR1 SGHVS and CDR2 FNYEAQ. CDR3 region: CASSPGAGSYQETQYF. CDR3 nucleotide sequence: TGTGCCAGCAGCCCTGGGGCAGGATCGTACCAAGAGACCCAGTACTTC.

The V gene is TRBV18, the J gene TRBJ2-3; TRBD2 might be the D (6 bases). Trimming left V 4 bases short and J 6 bases short, with 14 bases between. CDR3 size: 14 residues. CDR1 and CDR2 from the germline V gene are KGHSH and LQKENI. Here the CDR3 reads CASSLTGSEDTQYF. DNA of the CDR3: TGTGCCAGCTCACTGACCGGGAGTGAGGATACGCAGTATTTT.

V and J are TRBV27 and TRBJ2-1; perhaps TRBD2 as D (5 bases). This CDR3 is built from 16 residues. Trimming left V 4 bases short and J 0 bases short, with 13 bases between. In germline, CDR1 is MNHEY, CDR2 SMNVEV (reference sequence). The CDR3 sequence: CASSSSSGISYNEQFF. CDR3 bases: TGTGCCAGCAGTTCCTCAAGCGGCATCTCCTACAATGAGCAGTTCTTC.

The table lists this clone with a count of one. This rearrangement joins TRBV5-1 to TRBJ1-2; 7 bases agree with TRBD1. The CDR3 has 15 residues. Germline trimming cut 0 bases from V and 3 bases from J; bases unmatched to any gene: 5. The V gene's germline CDR1 is SGHRS and CDR2 YFSETQ. The CDR3 DNA reads TGCGCCAGCAGCTTGGGGGACAGCCTCTACTATGGCTACACCTTC. Its translation is CASSLGDSLYYGYTF.

V and J are TRBV6-6 and TRBJ2-7, with 7 bases fitting TRBD1. There are 12 residues in the CDR3. V lost 8 bases and J lost 2; bases outside the gene matches: 3. Germline V gene sequence: CDR1 MNHNY, CDR2 SVGAGI (reference sequence). The CDR3 protein is CASRDSTYEQYF. The DNA of the CDR3 is TGTGCCAGCCGGGACAGTACCTACGAGCAGTACTTC.

This chain connects TRBV6-1 to TRBJ2-7; 8 positions agree with TRBD1. The V segment lost 2 bases and the J segment 0 bases; nucleotides outside the gene matches: 9. Germline V gene lookup returns CDR1 MNHNS and CDR2 SASEGT. The CDR3 runs to 17 residues. The CDR3 DNA reads TGTGCCAGCAGTGAACTTTATGGGGACAGGAGCTCCTACGAGCAGTACTTC. This sequence encodes CASSELYGDRSSYEQYF.

The chain uses TRBV10-3 and TRBJ2-2; weak D call: TRBD1 (6 bases). CDR1 is ENHRY, CDR2 SYGVKD, per germline. Trimming removed 2 bases at V and 0 bases at J, with 10 bases between. The CDR3 covers 16 residues. The CDR3 is CAISEGTTSNTGELFF. CDR3 nucleotide sequence: TGTGCCATCAGTGAGGGGACAACCTCGAACACCGGGGAGCTGTTTTTT.

The J gene is TRBJ2-7, the V gene TRBV6-1, with TRBD1 matching over 11 bases. Per germline, CDR1 MNHNS and CDR2 SASEGT. CDR3 length: 14 amino acids. The trim removed 5 bases at V and 3 bases at J, leaving 3 bases unmatched. Written as DNA, the CDR3 is TGTGCCAGCAGTTGGGGGACAGGGGGCTACGAGCAGTACTTC. Its translation is CASSWGTGGYEQYF.

The J gene is TRBJ2-1, the V gene TRBV6-1; D is uncertain. Germline CDR1 reads MNHNS; CDR2 reads SASEGT. The V end lost 8 bases, the J end lost 5 bases, and 19 bases lay between the germline ends. The CDR3 contains 15 residues. CDR3 protein: CASRIGPLVNNEQFF. The DNA for the CDR3 is TGTGCCAGCCGAATAGGCCCGCTAGTAAACAATGAGCAGTTCTTC.

This clone appeared once. The chain couples TRBV10-1 to TRBJ2-3, with unresolved D. Germline V gene data show CDR1 as WNHNN and CDR2 as SYGVQD (reference sequence). The CDR3 length is 15 residues. Trimming left V 3 bases short and J 0 bases short, with 10 bases between. The CDR3 sequence is CASSDRATSTDTQYF. The CDR3 DNA reads TGCGCCAGCAGTGATCGAGCGACTAGCACAGATACGCAGTATTTT.

This chain joins TRBV10-2 and TRBJ2-1; 9 nucleotides match TRBD2. V was pared by 8 bases and J by 6 bases, with 14 bases of the junction left unmatched. The CDR3 runs to 16 residues. The V gene's germline CDR1 is WSHSY and CDR2 SAAADI. As DNA, the CDR3 is TGCGCCAGCGGGCCCCTTAGCGGGAGAAGAACCAATGAGCAGTTCTTC. Residues: CASGPLSGRRTNEQFF.

The chain joins TRBV25-1 to TRBJ2-7; possibly TRBD1 for D (6 bases). Trimming shortened V by 5 bases and J by 6 bases, and 11 bases separated the two germline ends. The length of the CDR3 is 12 residues. CDR1 MGHDK and CDR2 SYGVNS come from the germline V gene. In nucleotides, the CDR3 is TGTGCCAGCAGTACTACAGGGTCCGAGCAGTACTTC. Its protein is CASSTTGSEQYF.

The chain combines TRBV30 with TRBJ2-1, with 10 bases aligning to TRBD2. V trimming: 0 bases; J trimming: 15 bases; junction bases outside the gene matches: 5. Germline CDR1 GTSNPN, CDR2 SVGIG (reference sequence). The CDR3 contains 12 residues. The CDR3 sequence is CAWSVLAGSGFF. For the CDR3, the DNA is TGTGCCTGGAGTGTACTAGCGGGATCGGGGTTCTTC.

The table lists this clone with a count of one. The rearrangement links TRBV7-9 to TRBJ2-7; D is undetermined. CDR1 and CDR2 (germline): SEHNR, FQNEAQ (reference sequence). The CDR3 extends over 13 amino acids. V was cut by 8 bases and J by 6 bases, with 17 bases left in between. The CDR3 coding sequence is TGTGCCAGCCGTAGCCCCCCTTCCGGCGAGCAGTACTTC. Its translation: CASRSPPSGEQYF.

The chain is built from TRBV10-3 and TRBJ2-1, with no clear D. This CDR3 region has 11 residues. Germline-derived CDR1 and CDR2 are ENHRY and SYGVKD. The V gene lost 2 bases and the J gene lost 8 bases, with 4 bases spanning the gap. CDR3 protein: CAISESYEQFF. The CDR3, as DNA: TGTGCCATCAGTGAGAGCTATGAGCAGTTCTTC.

V gene TRBV7-9 combines with J gene TRBJ2-5; 8 bases match TRBD1. This CDR3 has 14 amino acids. Germline CDR1 SEHNR, CDR2 FQNEAQ (reference sequence). V lost 5 bases and J lost 4; bases outside the gene matches: 6. CDR3 nucleotide sequence: TGTGCCAGCAGCGCTCCTCAGGGGGCAGAGACCCAGTACTTC. Its protein product is CASSAPQGAETQYF.

The chain couples TRBV2 to TRBJ2-3; TRBD2 matches at 7 bases. This CDR3 has 14 amino acids. Germline V CDR1 and CDR2: SNHLY, FYNNEI. Trimming cost V 6 bases and J 2 bases; bases outside gene matches: 5. CDR3 nucleotide sequence: TGTGCCAGCAGGCGGGAGATCGACACAGATACGCAGTATTTT. Encoded protein: CASRREIDTDTQYF. The full variable domain, with the rest looked up from reference TRBV2 and TRBJ2-3, is EPEVTQTPSHQVTQMGQEVILRCVPISNHLYFYWYRQILGQKVEFLVSFYNNEISEKSEIFDDQFSVERPDGSNFTLKIRSTKLEDSAMYFCASRREIDTDTQYFGPGTRLTVL.

V and J are TRBV28 and TRBJ2-1, with 9 bases identical to TRBD2. After removal of 8 bases from V and 0 bases from J, the junction contained 8 bases not matched to a gene. Germline CDR1 MDHEN, CDR2 SYDVKM. CDR3 length: 16 residues. CDR3 loop: CASWGLASSSYNEQFF. As DNA, the CDR3 is TGTGCCAGCTGGGGACTAGCCTCTAGCTCCTACAATGAGCAGTTCTTC.

This chain connects TRBV10-1 to TRBJ2-1, with 9 bases aligning to TRBD2. CDR1 is WNHNN, CDR2 SYGVQD, per germline (reference sequence). With V trimmed by 9 bases and J by 5 bases, 5 bases remained unmatched. The CDR3 length is 13 residues. The chain's CDR3 is CASRTSANNEQFF. Here the CDR3 DNA reads TGCGCCAGTAGGACTAGCGCAAACAATGAGCAGTTCTTC.

The CDR3 sequence is CASTDGQGFHEQYF. In DNA, the CDR3 is TGTGCCAGCACCGACGGACAGGGATTCCACGAGCAGTACTTC. The chain is built from TRBV2 and TRBJ2-7; TRBD1 matches at 8 bases. This CDR3 comprises 14 residues. From germline, CDR1 is SNHLY and CDR2 FYNNEI. V shed 7 bases, J shed 5 bases, and the junction held 10 bases outside the gene matches.

V is TRBV19 and J is TRBJ1-3; TRBD1 might be the D (5 bases). The CDR3 runs to 14 residues. Deletions cut 7 bases from V and 0 bases from J, with 10 bases between. Germline V gives CDR1 LNHDA, CDR2 SQIVND (reference sequence). The CDR3 coding sequence is TGTGCCAGTAATCAGGGCATCTCTGGAAACACCATATATTTT. Protein: CASNQGISGNTIYF.

The genes are TRBV10-2 and TRBJ2-5; 8 bases match TRBD1. The CDR3 has 15 amino acids. Germline V gene sequence: CDR1 WSHSY, CDR2 SAAADI. V lost 6 bases, J lost 0 bases, and 6 bases stayed unmatched. The CDR3 spells CASSLRDRYQETQYF. For the CDR3, the DNA is TGCGCCAGCAGCCTTCGGGACAGGTACCAAGAGACCCAGTACTTC.

The CDR3 DNA reads as TGTGCCAGCAGCCTCAGGGCACCCTACGAGCAGTACTTC. The encoded protein is CASSLRAPYEQYF. This rearrangement joins TRBV4-2 to TRBJ2-7; possible D gene TRBD1, 5 bases. V dropped 4 bases and J dropped 2 bases, with 9 bases sitting between them. CDR1 and CDR2 from the germline V gene are LGHNA and YNFKEQ. The CDR3 runs to 13 residues.

The rearrangement uses TRBV10-1 and TRBJ2-7, with D maybe TRBD2 (6 bases). Trimming stripped 10 bases from V and 2 bases from J, with 12 bases between. The germline CDR1 and CDR2 sequences are WNHNN and SYGVQD (reference sequence). This CDR3 has 12 amino acids. The CDR3 reads CATRGLAYEQYF. CDR3 nucleotides: TGCGCCACAAGGGGACTTGCCTACGAGCAGTACTTC.

The rearrangement uses TRBV28 and TRBJ1-1, with D possibly being TRBD1 (5 bases). The germline gives CDR1 MDHEN, CDR2 SYDVKM. The CDR3 is 15 residues long. V lost 3 bases and J 4 bases, leaving 15 bases between the germline ends. The CDR3 DNA follows: TGTGCCAGCAGTTTGTTCCCGACAGTCCGCACTGAAGCTTTCTTT. Translation gives CASSLFPTVRTEAFF.

J is TRBJ1-2 and V is TRBV6-5, with 7 bases matching TRBD1. The germline V gene has CDR1 MNHEY and CDR2 SVGAGI. The V segment lost 0 bases and the J segment 2 bases; nucleotides outside the gene matches: 6. The CDR3 is 16 residues long. CDR3 DNA: TGTGCCAGCAGTTACTCGAGGGGGCCCAGGAACTATGGCTACACCTTC. Protein product: CASSYSRGPRNYGYTF.

The rearrangement links TRBV28 to TRBJ1-3, with TRBD1 matching over 12 bases. With 10 bases clipped from V and 7 bases from J, the junction kept 11 bases outside the gene matches. The CDR3 spans 15 residues. Germline V gives CDR1 MDHEN, CDR2 SYDVKM. The CDR3 DNA follows: TGTGCCAACATTATAGGGACAGGGGGCCGGAACACCATATATTTT. Protein sequence: CANIIGTGGRNTIYF.

This clone has just one count. CDR3 protein: CASSSGALPQTQYF. For the CDR3, the DNA is TGTGCCAGTAGTTCGGGAGCGCTACCTCAGACCCAGTACTTC. The chain employs TRBV19 and TRBJ2-5; TRBD2 is a possible D gene (6 bases). Trimming left V 5 bases short and J 6 bases short, with 16 bases between. This CDR3 region has 14 residues. Germline assignment: CDR1 LNHDA and CDR2 SQIVND (reference sequence).